This T cell receptor (beta chain) was sequenced for a study of T cell repertoires in cytomegalovirus infection (dated by TCRdb to the late 2010s). Background on the whole study: The peptide stimulations were aimed at well-studied HLA-B-restricted epitopes as well as recently identified HLA-C-restricted CMV epitopes, whose presentation resists viral immunomodulation. The HLA type of each donor mattered for the analysis, because public TCR beta signatures pointed to carriage of CMV infection along with the matching HLA type.

Broad study findings and their caveats: Carriers of CMV infection plus the relevant HLA type were discriminated by the cumulative frequency of public TCR beta family members in the study cohort and in an independent roughly 340-donor cohort. The ex vivo response was dominated by HLA-C-restricted CMV-specific TCR beta clonotypes, which also provided the single most frequent clonotype in two of eight donors.

CDR1 is given as LNHDA and CDR2 as SQIVND, both from the germline V gene (reference sequence). Compared with germline, V lacks 6 bases and J lacks 6 bases; bases without a gene match: 12. Inclusive of the bounding cysteine and phenylalanine, the CDR3 is 15 residues long. Of the read, only the CDR3 DNA is kept; its 45 bases are in frame from base 1. The meaning of the sample's treatment or condition label: in vitro stimulation with specific CMV peptide epitopes to enrich CMV-specific T cells. Sequencing took place on an Illumina HiSeq 1500. TCRdb reanalyzed the raw reads on its own, using fastp at Q25 for trimming and MiXCR for clone calling, and kept in-frame beta chains. All rows with the same CDR3 protein become a single entry with the most common DNA and genes. The sample contains 650,000 to 850,000 distinct CDR3 sequences, about 27% of them found a single time. The biggest ten clones account for roughly 14% of the sample.

The table lists this clonotype with a few counts. It lacks a known antigen. Per-base qualities were not stored, and no clone one base away is much larger. The receptor chain draws on TRBV19 and TRBJ1-2; 8 bases in the junction line up with TRBD1. This clonotype was sampled from a human donor in good health (CMV status not recorded). Some clones in this sample may be carry-over from other donors' samples. The sequencing used cultured CD8+ T cells from PBMCs, collected from culture after CMV antigen stimulation. The CDR3 is CASSQDREIPDGYTF. Read as DNA, the sequence is TGTGCCAGTAGCCAGGACAGGGAAATTCCGGATGGCTACACCTTC.